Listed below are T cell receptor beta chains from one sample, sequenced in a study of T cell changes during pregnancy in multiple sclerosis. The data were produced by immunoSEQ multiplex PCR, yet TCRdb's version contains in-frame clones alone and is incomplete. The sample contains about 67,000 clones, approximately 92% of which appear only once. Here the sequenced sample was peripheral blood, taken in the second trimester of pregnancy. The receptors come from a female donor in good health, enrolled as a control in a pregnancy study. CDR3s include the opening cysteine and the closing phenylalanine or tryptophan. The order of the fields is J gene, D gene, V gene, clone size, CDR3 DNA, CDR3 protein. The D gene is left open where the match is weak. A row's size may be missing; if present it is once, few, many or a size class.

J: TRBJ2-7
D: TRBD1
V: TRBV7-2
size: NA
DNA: TGTGCCAGCAGTTCAAGGACAGGGAGCTACGAGCAGTACTTC
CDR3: CASSSRTGSYEQYF

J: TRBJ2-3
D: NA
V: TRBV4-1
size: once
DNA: TGCGCCAGCAGCCAATTAGCGGCAGATACGCAGTATTTT
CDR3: CASSQLAADTQYF

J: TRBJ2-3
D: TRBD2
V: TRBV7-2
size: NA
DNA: TGTGCCAGCAGCTTAGTAGCGGGAGGGCCGGGCACAGATACGCAGTATTTT
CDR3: CASSLVAGGPGTDTQYF

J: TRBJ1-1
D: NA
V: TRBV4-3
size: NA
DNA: TGCGCCAGCAGCCAACTTGGTAGGCGGAGGGGGAACACTGAAGCTTTCTTT
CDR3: CASSQLGRRRGNTEAFF

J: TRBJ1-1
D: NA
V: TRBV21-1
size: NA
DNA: TGTGCCAGCAGCAAACAGGGGAGCACTGAAGCTTTCTTT
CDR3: CASSKQGSTEAFF

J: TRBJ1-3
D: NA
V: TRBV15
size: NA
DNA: TGTGCCACCAGCAGAGATCCGTGGACAGCCGGAAACACCATATATTTT
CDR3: CATSRDPWTAGNTIYF

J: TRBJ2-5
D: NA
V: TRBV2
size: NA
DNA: TGTGCCAGCAGTAAGAGGTGGGAGACCCAGTACTTC
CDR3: CASSKRWETQYF

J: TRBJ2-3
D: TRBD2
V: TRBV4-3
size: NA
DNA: TGCGCCAGCAGCCAGGCCCAGGGGACTAGTGGCACAGATACGCAGTATTTT
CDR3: CASSQAQGTSGTDTQYF

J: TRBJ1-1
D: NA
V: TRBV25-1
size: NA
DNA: TGTGCCAGCAAGGGGAACAGCTTGAACACTGAAGCTTTCTTT
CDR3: CASKGNSLNTEAFF

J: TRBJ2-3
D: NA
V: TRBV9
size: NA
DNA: TGTGCCAGCAGCGTCAGAGGGCTCGGGAGTACGGTGGGAGATACGCAGTATTTT
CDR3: CASSVRGLGSTVGDTQYF

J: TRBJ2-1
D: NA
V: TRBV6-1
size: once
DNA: TGTGCCAGCAGTGAATACAGGTCCTACAATGAGCAGTTCTTC
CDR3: CASSEYRSYNEQFF

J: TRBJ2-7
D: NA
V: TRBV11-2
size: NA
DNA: TGTGCCAGCAGAGGCGGGGCGTGGCTAGCCTCCTACGAGCAGTACTTC
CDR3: CASRGGAWLASYEQYF

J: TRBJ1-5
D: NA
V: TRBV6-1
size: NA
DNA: TGTGCCAGCGTAGCCAGCCTCAATCAGCCCCAGCATTTT
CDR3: CASVASLNQPQHF

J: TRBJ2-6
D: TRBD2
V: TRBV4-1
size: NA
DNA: TGCGCCAGCAGCCAAAGGACTAGCGGAGGGGTCGGGGCCAACGTCCTGACTTTC
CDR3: CASSQRTSGGVGANVLTF

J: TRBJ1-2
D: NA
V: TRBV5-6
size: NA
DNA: TGTGCCAGCAGCTCACAGGGAAGAGGGGGCTACACCTTC
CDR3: CASSSQGRGGYTF

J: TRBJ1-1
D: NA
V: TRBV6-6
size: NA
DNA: TGTGCCAGCAGTCCCCATGGCGGGAACACTGAAGCTTTCTTT
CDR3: CASSPHGGNTEAFF

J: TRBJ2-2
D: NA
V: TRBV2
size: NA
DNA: TGTGCCAGCGTTTATCGACAGGTGGGCGGGGAGCTGTTTTTT
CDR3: CASVYRQVGGELFF

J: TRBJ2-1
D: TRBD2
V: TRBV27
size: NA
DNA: TGTGCCAGCAGGCGAGGGACTAGCTCCTACAATGAGCAGTTCTTC
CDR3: CASRRGTSSYNEQFF

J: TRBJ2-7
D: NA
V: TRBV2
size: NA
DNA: TGTGCCAGCAACTGGGGCAGAACGTACGAGCAGTACTTC
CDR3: CASNWGRTYEQYF